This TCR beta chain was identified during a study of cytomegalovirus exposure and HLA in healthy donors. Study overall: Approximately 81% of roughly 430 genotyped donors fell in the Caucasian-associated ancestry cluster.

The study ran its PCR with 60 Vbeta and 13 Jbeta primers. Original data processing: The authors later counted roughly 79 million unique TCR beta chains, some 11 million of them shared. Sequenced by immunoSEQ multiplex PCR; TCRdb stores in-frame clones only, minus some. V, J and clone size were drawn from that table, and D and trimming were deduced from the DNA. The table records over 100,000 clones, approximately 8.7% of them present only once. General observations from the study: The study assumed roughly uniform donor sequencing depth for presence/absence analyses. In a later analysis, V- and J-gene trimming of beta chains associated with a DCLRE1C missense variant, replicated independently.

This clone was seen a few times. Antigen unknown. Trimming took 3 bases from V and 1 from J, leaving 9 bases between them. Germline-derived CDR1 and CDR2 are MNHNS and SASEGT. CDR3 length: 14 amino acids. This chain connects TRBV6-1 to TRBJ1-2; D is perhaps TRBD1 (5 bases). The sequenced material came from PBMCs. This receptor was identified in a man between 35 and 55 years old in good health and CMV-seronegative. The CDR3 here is CASSEQGHNYGYTF. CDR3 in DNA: TGTGCCAGCAGTGAGCAGGGCCATAACTATGGCTACACCTTC.